The clone carrying this T cell receptor (beta chain) came up many times. Its antigen is still unknown. For TCRbeta, the library was prepared with unique molecular identifiers. TCRdb reanalysed the PCR reads using MiXCR and keeps one entry per CDR3 protein. The sample contains about 250,000 distinct CDR3 sequences, about 24% of which appear only once. This sample was included in a study of T-cell reconstitution after alpha-beta-depleted transplantation in children. Study outcomes and limitations: Newly produced T cells mostly accounted for T-cell counts and diversity one year post-transplant. Reportedly, alpha-beta T cells present about two months post-transplant originated from several hundred expanded clones of graft origin.

V was pared by 2 bases and J by 4 bases, with 7 bases of the junction left unmatched. Germline-derived CDR1 and CDR2 are SQVTM and ANQGSEA. This CDR3 has 15 amino acids. Material: PBMCs, mostly from graft donor cells, obtained 360 days after TCRalphabeta/CD19-depleted stem cell transplant. This clonotype was obtained from a female patient aged 2 to 10 who had a stem cell transplant for congenital amegakaryocytic thrombocytopenia, so the T cells may come from the graft donor. The V gene is TRBV29-1, the J gene TRBJ1-2; 10 bases are a match to TRBD1. The CDR3 spells CSVEIVTGGGYGYTF. Here the CDR3 DNA reads TGCAGCGTTGAAATAGTGACAGGGGGCGGCTATGGCTACACCTTC.